The 31 T cell receptor beta chains below all came from one sample that was sequenced in a study of PD-L1 blockade in urothelial cancer. Assay used: immunoSEQ multiplex PCR; TCRdb lists only in-frame clones, some missing. The sample contains about 51,000 clones, around nine tenths of which appear only once. Time point in this sample: peripheral blood 6 weeks after treatment start. Sequenced here: PBMCs, sampled around atezolizumab (anti-PD-L1) treatment. These TCRs come from a man aged 55 to 70 with urothelial cancer.

The chain joins TRBV5-4 to TRBJ2-4; D is perhaps TRBD1 (6 bases). Germline assignment: CDR1 SGHNT and CDR2 YYREEE (reference sequence). The CDR3 has 15 residues. Deletions cut 2 bases from V and 4 bases from J, with 13 bases between. This CDR3 reads CASSFNGQTKNIQYF. CDR3 nucleotide sequence: TGTGCCAGCAGCTTTAACGGACAGACAAAAAACATTCAGTACTTC.

This chain links TRBV28 with TRBJ1-1; TRBD1 matches 11 bases. The CDR3 length is 14 residues. Unmatched junction bases numbered 4, after V lost 2 bases and J lost 8 bases. CDR1 MDHEN and CDR2 SYDVKM come from the germline V gene. CDR3: CASSLGQGAREAFF. As DNA, the CDR3 is TGTGCCAGCAGTTTAGGACAGGGGGCTCGAGAAGCTTTCTTT.

The chain links TRBV11-2 to TRBJ1-4, with unresolved D. V was pared by 0 bases and J by 5 bases, with 16 bases between. CDR3 length: 17 amino acids. Germline CDR1 reads SGHAT; CDR2 reads FQNNGV. The CDR3 loop is CASSLDRAGGWNEKLFF. CDR3 in DNA: TGTGCCAGCAGCTTAGACCGGGCGGGAGGTTGGAATGAAAAACTGTTTTTT.

The chain is built from TRBV5-6 and TRBJ1-2; maybe TRBD1 (5 bases). Germline-derived CDR1 and CDR2 are SGHDT and YYEEEE. Trimming took off 0 bases at V and 5 bases at J, with 11 bases between the two ends. The CDR3 sequence is 14 residues long. The CDR3: CASSLETARYGYTF. In DNA form, the CDR3 reads TGTGCCAGCAGCTTGGAGACAGCGAGATATGGCTACACCTTC.

The V gene is TRBV9, the J gene TRBJ1-1; D not certain. Trimming removed 4 bases at V and 7 bases at J, with 17 bases between. This CDR3 has 14 amino acids. Germline values: CDR1 SGDLS, CDR2 YYNGEE. The CDR3 reads CASSPEPHVVEAFF. DNA for the CDR3: TGTGCCAGCAGCCCCGAGCCCCACGTCGTTGAAGCTTTCTTT.

J is TRBJ2-7 and V is TRBV9; 10 positions match TRBD2. This CDR3 region has 18 residues. From germline, CDR1 is SGDLS and CDR2 YYNGEE. With V trimmed by 4 bases and J by 0 bases, 13 bases remained unmatched. CDR3 nucleotides: TGTGCCAGCAGCCAGCCGGCTAGCGGGGGCCCGAGCTCCTACGAGCAGTACTTC. As protein: CASSQPASGGPSSYEQYF.

The CDR3 DNA reads as TGTGCCAGCAGTTCTCAACTAAACCCGGGACAGGGCCCTTCTAATGAAAAACTGTTTTTT. Translation: CASSSQLNPGQGPSNEKLFF. The chain links TRBV28 to TRBJ1-4, with TRBD1 matching over 9 bases. CDR1 is MDHEN, CDR2 SYDVKM, per germline. CDR3 length equals 20 residues. Unmatched junction bases numbered 18, after V lost 4 bases and J lost 3 bases.

This clone was counted only a few times. The chain recombines TRBV6-5 with TRBJ2-7; 8 bases match TRBD1. Germline CDR1 MNHEY, CDR2 SVGAGI. This CDR3 region has 13 residues. J was trimmed by 3 bases and V by 6 bases; bases with no gene match: 4. This CDR3 reads CASRTGANYEQYF. The DNA of the CDR3 is TGTGCCAGCAGGACAGGGGCGAACTACGAGCAGTACTTC.

The chain joins TRBV30 to TRBJ2-1; D is perhaps TRBD1 (6 bases). The V and J ends lost 5 bases and 0 bases respectively, with 14 bases between them. This CDR3 comprises 15 residues. Germline lookup yields CDR1 GTSNPN and CDR2 SVGIG (reference sequence). The CDR3 bases are TGTGCCTGGGACCCGGGACACCGCTCCTACAATGAGCAGTTCTTC. It yields the protein CAWDPGHRSYNEQFF.

This chain connects TRBV5-6 to TRBJ2-7, with 8 nucleotides matching TRBD2. Germline CDR1 and CDR2: SGHDT and YYEEEE. V lost 6 bases, J lost 3 bases, and 17 bases stayed unmatched. CDR3 length equals 17 residues. The CDR3, as DNA: TGTGCCAGCACCTCGTTACCGGGAGGGCCCCGCCGCTACGAGCAGTACTTC. Protein product: CASTSLPGGPRRYEQYF. Variable domain in full (rest from reference TRBV5-6 and TRBJ2-7): DAGVTQSPTHLIKTRGQQVTLRCSPKSGHDTVSWYQQALGQGPQFIFQYYEEEERQRGNFPDRFSGHQFPNYSSELNVNALLLGDSALYLCASTSLPGGPRRYEQYFGPGTRLTVT.

V usage is TRBV5-6 and J usage is TRBJ2-7, with D possibly being TRBD1 (6 bases). The CDR3 extends over 13 amino acids. The V end was cut by 4 bases, the J end by 3 bases, with 11 bases between. Germline V lookup: CDR1 SGHDT, CDR2 YYEEEE. CDR3 in amino acids: CASSPGERYEQYF. The CDR3, as DNA: TGTGCCAGCAGCCCAGGGGAGCGCTACGAGCAGTACTTC.

This clone was recorded once. This chain uses TRBV4-3 with TRBJ2-2; tentative D call: TRBD1 (5 bases). V was trimmed by 0 bases and J by 9 bases, leaving 23 bases between them. CDR3 length equals 18 residues. Looked up from germline, CDR1 is LGHNA and CDR2 is YSLEER. CDR3 in amino acids: CASSQEGAGSLGNRELFF. CDR3 nucleotide sequence: TGCGCCAGCAGCCAAGAAGGGGCAGGCTCCCTGGGGAACCGGGAGCTGTTTTTT.

This clone was counted once. The chain recombines TRBV5-4 with TRBJ2-7, with 7 bases matching TRBD1. The CDR3 is made up of 13 amino acids. Germline CDR1 is SGHNT and CDR2 is YYREEE (reference sequence). V lost 1 base and J lost 5; bases outside the gene matches: 3. The chain's CDR3 is CASSLRQGNEQYF. The DNA of the CDR3 is TGTGCCAGCAGCTTGCGACAGGGTAACGAGCAGTACTTC.

V gene TRBV11-2 combines with J gene TRBJ2-5; tentative D call: TRBD2 (5 bases). CDR1 is SGHAT, CDR2 FQNNGV, per germline. This CDR3 comprises 13 residues. V was clipped by 5 bases and J by 5 bases, with 12 bases between them. The CDR3 DNA reads TGTGCCAGCAGCATGAGGGTTGGGGAGACCCAGTACTTC. Amino acid sequence: CASSMRVGETQYF.

The chain links TRBV6-6 to TRBJ2-7; a possible D gene is TRBD2 (6 bases). This CDR3 is built from 13 residues. From germline, CDR1 is MNHNY and CDR2 SVGAGI (reference sequence). V lost 7 bases and J lost 7, with 17 bases in between. CDR3 DNA: TGTGCCAGCATCCACGTATCCCGGGGGGAGCAGTACTTC. Protein sequence: CASIHVSRGEQYF.

The chain links TRBV9 to TRBJ2-3; a weak D match, TRBD2 (6 bases). This CDR3 contains 17 residues. In germline, CDR1 is SGDLS, CDR2 YYNGEE. V shed 3 bases and J shed 3 bases, with 20 bases lying between them. The CDR3 here is CASSAQYGRGITDTQYF. The CDR3 nucleotides read TGTGCCAGCAGCGCCCAGTACGGACGGGGGATTACAGATACGCAGTATTTT.

The chain recombines TRBV6-6 with TRBJ2-7; tentative D call: TRBD1 (6 bases). Germline V gene sequence: CDR1 MNHNY, CDR2 SVGAGI (reference sequence). The CDR3 contains 14 residues. V was cut by 0 bases and J by 7 bases, with 13 bases left in between. CDR3 sequence (DNA): TGTGCCAGCAGTTACTCATCAGGGGTGGGAGAGCAGTACTTC. Amino acids: CASSYSSGVGEQYF.

The V and J genes are TRBV27 and TRBJ1-5; the D gene is possibly TRBD1 (6 bases). Germline loops: CDR1 MNHEY, CDR2 SMNVEV (reference sequence). The CDR3 sequence is 13 residues long. The V and J ends lost 3 bases and 11 bases respectively, with 14 bases between them. The CDR3 is CASSFQGRSAQHF. CDR3 nucleotides: TGTGCCAGCAGTTTCCAGGGGCGATCCGCCCAGCATTTT.

The rearrangement joins TRBV5-8 to TRBJ2-5, with TRBD2 identical over 8 bases. The CDR3 runs 14 residues. The J segment lost 5 bases and the V segment lost 3 bases, leaving 6 bases of the junction unmatched. Germline CDR1 SGHTS, CDR2 YDEGEE. The CDR3 reads CASSSGGGAETQYF. The CDR3 coding sequence is TGTGCCAGCAGCTCGGGAGGGGGGGCCGAGACCCAGTACTTC.

The chain joins TRBV21-1 to TRBJ2-2; TRBD1 is the table's D call and was not checked against the DNA. TRBV21-1 is annotated as a pseudogene. There are 15 residues in the CDR3. The CDR3 here is CASSSRDSYTGELFF. CDR3 sequence (DNA): TGTGCCAGCAGCAGCCGGGACAGTTACACCGGGGAGCTGTTTTTT.

The chain links TRBV18 to TRBJ2-1; no reliable D call. Germline V gene lookup returns CDR1 KGHSH and CDR2 LQKENI. CDR3 length: 18 residues. V lost 0 bases and J lost 2, with 17 bases in between. In nucleotides, the CDR3 is TGTGCCAGCTCACCACCCTCTTTTTATCAGATCACCTACAATGAGCAGTTCTTC. This codes for CASSPPSFYQITYNEQFF.

J is TRBJ2-2 and V is TRBV14, with unresolved D. The germline V gene has CDR1 SGHDN and CDR2 FVKESK. Trimming took 2 bases from V and 1 from J, leaving 5 bases between them. The CDR3 has 14 residues. The CDR3 spells CASSQSLNTGELFF. As DNA, the CDR3 is TGTGCCAGCAGCCAATCTTTGAACACCGGGGAGCTGTTTTTT.

The chain has TRBV11-2 and TRBJ2-5; D might be TRBD2 (5 bases). This CDR3 is 12 amino acids long. Germline V gene data show CDR1 as SGHAT and CDR2 as FQNNGV. Trimming removed 5 bases from V and 5 bases from J, with 9 bases in between. CDR3 coding DNA: TGTGCCAGCAGCGCCCGAGGGGAGACCCAGTACTTC. Translated, it gives CASSARGETQYF.

The chain combines TRBV7-2 with TRBJ1-1; D gene unclear. The CDR3 extends over 12 amino acids. The ends were cut back, 2 bases at V and 8 bases at J, with 9 bases in the middle. Germline V gene data show CDR1 as SGHTA and CDR2 as FQGNSA. CDR3: CASSLRRREAFF. CDR3 in DNA: TGTGCCAGCAGCTTACGCAGGCGAGAAGCTTTCTTT.

This clone was counted between two and nine times. The chain joins TRBV6-5 to TRBJ1-5; no reliable D call. Germline V gives CDR1 MNHEY, CDR2 SVGAGI. The CDR3 length is 13 residues. V was pared by 2 bases and J by 3 bases, with 5 bases between. For the CDR3, the DNA is TGTGCCAGCAGTTACACAATCAATCAGCCCCAGCATTTT. It yields the protein CASSYTINQPQHF.

The genes are TRBV4-2 and TRBJ1-6; no definite D call. CDR3 length equals 14 residues. From germline, CDR1 is LGHNA and CDR2 YNFKEQ. Between the trimmed V and J ends, which lost 0 bases and 6 bases, there was a span of 6 bases. CDR3 region: CASSQEQTNSPLHF. In DNA form, the CDR3 reads TGTGCCAGCAGCCAAGAACAGACTAATTCACCCCTCCACTTT.

The chain is built from TRBV5-6 and TRBJ1-1; tentatively, D is TRBD1 (5 bases). This CDR3 region has 12 residues. In germline, CDR1 is SGHDT, CDR2 YYEEEE. V dropped 5 bases and J dropped 4 bases, with 9 bases sitting between them. For the CDR3, the DNA is TGTGCCAGCAGTGGGGGGAGCACTGAAGCTTTCTTT. This encodes CASSGGSTEAFF.

This clone was seen just once. The chain uses TRBV29-1 and TRBJ2-5; D is perhaps TRBD1 (6 bases). Germline V gene lookup returns CDR1 SQVTM and CDR2 ANQGSEA. The ends were cut back, 6 bases at V and 4 bases at J, with 21 bases in the middle. The CDR3 has 15 amino acids. The CDR3: CSVTRDTGVRETQYF. The DNA of the CDR3 is TGCAGCGTGACTCGGGACACAGGAGTACGAGAGACCCAGTACTTC.

The genes are TRBV7-3 and TRBJ2-5, with TRBD1 matching over 12 bases. The CDR3 consists of 15 residues. The germline gives CDR1 SGHTA, CDR2 FQGTGA. Trimming cost V 5 bases and J 5 bases; bases outside gene matches: 6. Written as DNA, the CDR3 is TGTGCCAGCAGCCCCCCCGGGACAGGGGGCGAGACCCAGTACTTC. Encoded protein: CASSPPGTGGETQYF.

The chain carries TRBV7-2 and TRBJ1-3, with TRBD1 as a possible D gene (6 bases). This CDR3 is 15 amino acids long. The V and J ends lost 0 bases and 1 base respectively, with 7 bases between them. Per germline, CDR1 SGHTA and CDR2 FQGNSA. As DNA, the CDR3 is TGTGCCAGCAGCTTAGCTGGGACATCTGGAAACACCATATATTTT. Amino acids: CASSLAGTSGNTIYF.

V and J are TRBV2 and TRBJ2-5; 12 positions match TRBD1. V was pared by 8 bases and J by 3 bases, with 4 bases of the junction left unmatched. CDR1 is SNHLY and CDR2 is FYNNEI in the germline V gene. This CDR3 contains 14 residues. As DNA, the CDR3 is TGTGCCAGCGGGACAGGGGGCCTTGAAGAGACCCAGTACTTC. Translating it yields CASGTGGLEETQYF.